A selection of T cell receptor beta chains follows, all from one sample in a study of T cell changes during pregnancy in multiple sclerosis. TCRdb keeps only in-frame clones here, not all; method: immunoSEQ multiplex PCR. This sample carries 30,000 to 45,000 clones, approximately 93% of them seen once, and the ten largest clones take about 0.4%. The sequencing used CD4+ T cells from peripheral blood mononuclear cells, collected in the first trimester of pregnancy. The origin of the receptors is a female donor with multiple sclerosis, enrolled in a pregnancy study. Both conserved end residues are part of each CDR3. A D gene is named only where the DNA matches it firmly. Clone sizes are given selectively: once, few, many, or a class where the clone is expanded.

j_gene: TRBJ2-3; abundance: -; v_gene: TRBV7-8; d_gene: TRBD2; CDR3nt: TGTGCCAGCAGCTTAGGAATGACTAGCGGGACTAGCACAGATACGCAGTATTTT; CDR3aa: CASSLGMTSGTSTDTQYF
j_gene: TRBJ1-4; abundance: once; v_gene: TRBV23-1; d_gene: -; CDR3nt: TGCGCCAGCAGTCAATTCCAGGGGGAAAAACTGTTTTTT; CDR3aa: CASSQFQGEKLFF
j_gene: TRBJ1-2; abundance: -; v_gene: TRBV5-8; d_gene: TRBD1; CDR3nt: TGTGCCAGCAGATCACCTGACAGGGCTAGAGGCTACACCTTC; CDR3aa: CASRSPDRARGYTF
j_gene: TRBJ1-6; abundance: -; v_gene: TRBV4-1; d_gene: -; CDR3nt: TGCGCCAGCAGCCCAACCCGACAGGTCCGAGCTAATTCACCCCTCCACTTT; CDR3aa: CASSPTRQVRANSPLHF
j_gene: TRBJ2-1; abundance: -; v_gene: TRBV6-5; d_gene: -; CDR3nt: TGTGCCAGCAGTTCTGTGTATAACTCCTACAATGAGCAGTTCTTC; CDR3aa: CASSSVYNSYNEQFF
j_gene: TRBJ1-2; abundance: -; v_gene: TRBV25-1; d_gene: -; CDR3nt: TGTGCCAGCAGTGGGACAGAGATTCTCTATGGCTACACCTTC; CDR3aa: CASSGTEILYGYTF
j_gene: TRBJ1-2; abundance: -; v_gene: TRBV7-2; d_gene: TRBD1; CDR3nt: TGTGCCAGCAGCTCACGGGAGGGGGCGCGTGGCTACACCTTC; CDR3aa: CASSSREGARGYTF
j_gene: TRBJ2-1; abundance: -; v_gene: TRBV6-4; d_gene: -; CDR3nt: TGTGCCAGCAGTGACCGGGGGAGCGGAAACTACAATGAGCAGTTCTTC; CDR3aa: CASSDRGSGNYNEQFF
j_gene: TRBJ2-1; abundance: -; v_gene: TRBV5-8; d_gene: -; CDR3nt: TGTGCCAGCAGCCGGGGTACTAACTCCTACAATGAGCAGTTCTTC; CDR3aa: CASSRGTNSYNEQFF
j_gene: TRBJ1-1; abundance: once; v_gene: TRBV19; d_gene: -; CDR3nt: TGTGCCAGTAGTATGACAGCTTCCCGGCCCCCTGAAGCTTTCTTT; CDR3aa: CASSMTASRPPEAFF
j_gene: TRBJ1-4; abundance: -; v_gene: TRBV6-1; d_gene: -; CDR3nt: TGTGCCAGCAGTCGGGAGGGGGGTAAACTGTTTTTT; CDR3aa: CASSREGGKLFF
j_gene: TRBJ1-4; abundance: few; v_gene: TRBV4-2; d_gene: -; CDR3nt: TGTGCCAGCAGCCAAGATCCCCGTAATGAAAAACTGTTTTTT; CDR3aa: CASSQDPRNEKLFF
j_gene: TRBJ2-3; abundance: -; v_gene: TRBV14; d_gene: -; CDR3nt: TGTGCCAGCAGCCAAGGGGCGCGGGGAGATACGCAGTATTTT; CDR3aa: CASSQGARGDTQYF
j_gene: TRBJ2-3; abundance: few; v_gene: TRBV2; d_gene: -; CDR3nt: TGTGCCAGCGGGGGCTTAGCGGATACGCAGTATTTT; CDR3aa: CASGGLADTQYF
j_gene: TRBJ2-7; abundance: -; v_gene: TRBV10-3; d_gene: -; CDR3nt: TGTGCCATCAGTGAGTCGAGTAGGAGGGCCTACGAGCAGTACTTC; CDR3aa: CAISESSRRAYEQYF